This T cell receptor beta chain is from a study of blood T cell repertoires in COVID-19. Study-wide context: Collection of acute and convalescent COVID-19 samples took place in the United States, Italy and Spain. In each case, the material was cDNA or gDNA derived from T cells, B-cell-depleted T cells, or PBMCs.

The length of the CDR3 is 13 residues. V was clipped by 6 bases and J by 6 bases, with 12 bases between them. The germline V gene encodes CDR1 SGHKS and CDR2 YYEKEE (reference sequence). In the authors' workflow: How many nucleated cells were present was estimated from reference gene primer amplification. Generated by immunoSEQ multiplex PCR, the TCRdb table keeps only in-frame clones and is missing some. D and trimming were read from the DNA, whereas the V and J calls and clone size are those reported in that table. Of approximately 280,000 clones in the sample, 80% to 95% were seen once. Sequencing input: peripheral blood. This sequence joins TRBV5-5 and TRBJ2-2, with a weak D call TRBD1 (5 bases). The sequence was obtained from a woman under 40 with COVID-19, enrolled during active disease. The CDR3, as DNA: TGTGCCAGCACTCCCTGGGGCCCCGGGGAGCTGTTTTTT. Protein: CASTPWGPGELFF.